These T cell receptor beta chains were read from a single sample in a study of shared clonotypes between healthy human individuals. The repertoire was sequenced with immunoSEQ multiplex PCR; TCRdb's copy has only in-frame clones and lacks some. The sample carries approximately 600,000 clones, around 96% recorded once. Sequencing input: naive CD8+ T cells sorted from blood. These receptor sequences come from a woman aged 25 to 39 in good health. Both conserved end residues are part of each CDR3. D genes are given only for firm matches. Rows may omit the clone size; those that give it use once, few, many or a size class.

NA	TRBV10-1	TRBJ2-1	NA	CASNNGLLDRNEQFF	TGCGCCAGCAACAACGGGCTTCTGGACCGGAATGAGCAGTTCTTC
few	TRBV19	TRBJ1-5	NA	CASSIRDSNQPQHF	TGTGCCAGTAGTATCCGTGATAGCAATCAGCCCCAGCATTTT
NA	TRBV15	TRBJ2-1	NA	CATSRANEQFF	TGTGCCACCAGCAGAGCTAATGAGCAGTTCTTC
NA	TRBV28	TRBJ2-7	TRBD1	CASSPLAGTGGYEQYF	TGTGCCAGCAGTCCCCTGGCCGGGACAGGAGGTTACGAGCAGTACTTC
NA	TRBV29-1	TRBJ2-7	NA	CSVMGGARSSYEQYF	TGCAGCGTTATGGGCGGGGCTCGTAGCTCCTACGAGCAGTACTTC
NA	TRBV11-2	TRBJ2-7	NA	CASSLQVTPYEQYF	TGTGCCAGCAGCTTACAGGTGACCCCCTACGAGCAGTACTTC
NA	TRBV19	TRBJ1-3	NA	CASSISSSGNTIYF	TGTGCCAGTAGTATTTCGTCGTCCGGAAACACCATATATTTT
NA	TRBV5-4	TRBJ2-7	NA	CASSQGVDWGNEQYF	TGTGCCAGCAGCCAGGGCGTGGACTGGGGCAACGAGCAGTACTTC
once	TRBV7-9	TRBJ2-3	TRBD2	CASTPGTSGGDTQYF	TGTGCCAGCACCCCGGGGACTAGCGGAGGAGATACGCAGTATTTT
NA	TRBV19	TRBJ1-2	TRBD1	CATETGGAWNGYTF	TGTGCCACCGAGACAGGGGGCGCTTGGAATGGCTACACCTTC
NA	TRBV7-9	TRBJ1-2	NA	CASSLSSGVHGYTF	TGTGCCAGCAGCTTGTCCTCGGGGGTCCATGGCTACACCTTC
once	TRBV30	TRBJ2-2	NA	CAWTPVRGELFF	TGTGCCTGGACCCCCGTGAGGGGGGAGCTGTTTTTT
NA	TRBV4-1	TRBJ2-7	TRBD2	CASSQGRAFVDEQYF	TGCGCCAGCAGCCAGGGGAGGGCCTTCGTCGACGAGCAGTACTTC
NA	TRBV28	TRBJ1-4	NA	CASTTRGREEKLFF	TGTGCCAGCACCACACGGGGGCGAGAGGAAAAACTGTTTTTT